A single sample gave rise to the 17 T cell receptor beta chains below, sequenced in a study of blood T cell repertoires in COVID-19. Profiling relied on immunoSEQ multiplex PCR, and the TCRdb table lists in-frame clones only, not all of them. The data hold about 210,000 clones, with approximately 84% observed a single time. Sequences were obtained from peripheral blood. These receptors were obtained from a woman aged 45-65 years with active or convalescent COVID-19.

This chain joins TRBV7-9 and TRBJ1-1; 7 bases are a match to TRBD1. Trimming removed 3 bases from V and 4 bases from J; junction bases left unmatched: 5. The CDR3 length is 14 residues. The germline V gene has CDR1 SEHNR and CDR2 FQNEAQ (reference sequence). CDR3 sequence (DNA): TGTGCCAGCAGCTTGATGCAGGGGGGCACTGAAGCTTTCTTT. Protein product: CASSLMQGGTEAFF.

The chain is built from TRBV29-1 and TRBJ1-1, with 8 bases lining up with TRBD1. V lost 6 bases to trimming and J lost 7 bases; unmatched junction nucleotides: 7. This CDR3 contains 12 residues. CDR1 and CDR2 from the germline V gene are SQVTM and ANQGSEA. CDR3 sequence (DNA): TGCAGCGTCCCGGACAGGGAAGGTGAAGCTTTCTTT. As protein: CSVPDREGEAFF.

This clone was seen a few times. The chain joins TRBV15 to TRBJ2-5, with 9 bases aligning to TRBD2. The CDR3 totals 15 residues. CDR1 is LNHNV and CDR2 is YYDKDF in the germline V gene (reference sequence). Trimming cost V 1 base and J 5 bases; bases outside gene matches: 5. The CDR3 coding sequence is TGTGCCACCAGCAGAGGTCCTAGCGGGACGGAGACCCAGTACTTC. This codes for CATSRGPSGTETQYF.

The chain uses TRBV6-5 and TRBJ1-1, with a possible D match to TRBD1 (6 bases). CDR1 is MNHEY and CDR2 is SVGAGI in the germline V gene. The CDR3 has 13 amino acids. Trimming cost V 4 bases and J 2 bases, with 8 bases left between them. CDR3 region: CASSWTVNTEAFF. DNA of the CDR3: TGTGCCAGCAGTTGGACAGTAAACACTGAAGCTTTCTTT.

The V and J genes are TRBV18 and TRBJ2-1; D perhaps matches TRBD2 (7 bases). Germline lookup yields CDR1 KGHSH and CDR2 LQKENI. This CDR3 has 16 amino acids. Trimming shortened V by 2 bases and J by 2 bases, and 13 bases separated the two germline ends. The CDR3: CASSPIGGAAYNEQFF. CDR3 DNA: TGTGCCAGCTCACCAATTGGGGGGGCGGCCTACAATGAGCAGTTCTTC.

This chain uses TRBV5-1 with TRBJ2-7; tentative D call: TRBD1 (5 bases). This CDR3 has 14 residues. The V and J ends lost 0 bases and 4 bases respectively, with 11 bases between them. Germline V gene data show CDR1 as SGHRS and CDR2 as YFSETQ. CDR3 DNA: TGCGCCAGCAGCTTGGCGCAGGGTGGGTACGAGCAGTACTTC. Translating it yields CASSLAQGGYEQYF. Based on the CDR3 plus reference TRBV5-1 and TRBJ2-7, the full variable domain is KAGVTQTPRYLIKTRGQQVTLSCSPISGHRSVSWYQQTPGQGLQFLFEYFSETQRNKGNFPGRFSGRQFSNSRSEMNVSTLELGDSALYLCASSLAQGGYEQYFGPGTRLTVT.

The chain joins TRBV7-2 to TRBJ2-1, with D uncertain. Germline lookup yields CDR1 SGHTA and CDR2 FQGNSA. V was cut by 1 base and J by 8 bases, with 15 bases left in between. CDR3 length: 15 amino acids. In DNA, the CDR3 is TGTGCCAGCAGCTTAGACCCTCTAGGTTGGTATGAGCAGTTCTTC. Amino acid sequence: CASSLDPLGWYEQFF.

As to this clone: At the DNA level, this CDR3 is encoded by other sequences in the same sample as well. The V call is TRBV29-1, the J call TRBJ1-1; D may be TRBD1 (6 bases). The germline gives CDR1 SQVTM, CDR2 ANQGSEA. Trimming shortened V by 4 bases and J by 3 bases, and 9 bases separated the two germline ends. CDR3 length equals 12 residues. The CDR3 DNA follows: TGCAGCGTTGGCAGGGGCGACACTGAAGCTTTCTTT. Amino acids: CSVGRGDTEAFF.

This rearrangement joins TRBV6-5 to TRBJ1-2; 9 positions agree with TRBD1. This CDR3 comprises 12 residues. J was trimmed by 5 bases and V by 9 bases; bases with no gene match: 4. Germline V lookup: CDR1 MNHEY, CDR2 SVGAGI. The CDR3 region has the DNA TGTGCCAGTTTACAGGGGGCGTATGGCTACACCTTC. Its translation is CASLQGAYGYTF.

Only a few counts were recorded for this clone. The chain uses TRBV18 and TRBJ1-2; TRBD1 is a possible D gene (6 bases). The length of the CDR3 is 15 residues. Germline CDR1 and CDR2: KGHSH and LQKENI. Trimming left V 4 bases short and J 2 bases short, with 14 bases between. CDR3 nucleotides: TGTGCCAGCTCACTATCAGATCAGGGGAACTATGGCTACACCTTC. Amino acid sequence: CASSLSDQGNYGYTF.

J is TRBJ2-3 and V is TRBV19; a possible D gene is TRBD1 (5 bases). This CDR3 has 15 amino acids. Looked up from germline, CDR1 is LNHDA and CDR2 is SQIVND (reference sequence). The V and J ends lost 6 bases and 10 bases respectively, with 23 bases between them. Written as DNA, the CDR3 is TGTGCCAGTAGGAGTTTGACAGCCTTCTGGGGATCGCAGTATTTT. Translated, it gives CASRSLTAFWGSQYF.

This chain links TRBV5-6 with TRBJ1-4; D is possibly TRBD1 (5 bases). The ends were cut back, 2 bases at V and 8 bases at J, with 10 bases in the middle. The CDR3 is 13 amino acids. Germline CDR1 reads SGHDT; CDR2 reads YYEEEE. CDR3 coding DNA: TGTGCCAGCAGCTTCGGGGGGGACGAAAAACTGTTTTTT. Residues: CASSFGGDEKLFF.

This chain joins TRBV15 and TRBJ1-1; TRBD1 agrees at 7 bases. The CDR3 has 15 amino acids. The V and J ends lost 3 bases and 0 bases, in that order; junction bases with no gene match: 4. Germline V CDR1 and CDR2: LNHNV, YYDKDF (reference sequence). CDR3 sequence (DNA): TGTGCCACCAGCAGGCGACAGGGTGTGAACACTGAAGCTTTCTTT. Its translation is CATSRRQGVNTEAFF.

This clone appeared a few times. The V and J genes are TRBV19 and TRBJ2-1, with 12 bases matching TRBD1. V shed 9 bases, J shed 8 bases, and the junction held 5 bases outside the gene matches. The germline gives CDR1 LNHDA, CDR2 SQIVND (reference sequence). The CDR3 is made up of 13 amino acids. The CDR3 spells CASRDRGPDEQFF. CDR3 nucleotides: TGTGCCAGCAGGGACAGGGGGCCAGATGAGCAGTTCTTC.

The V call is TRBV5-1, the J call TRBJ2-1, with 10 bases identical to TRBD1. The V gene end was trimmed by 0 bases and the J gene end by 7 bases; junction bases not matched to a gene: 7. CDR3 length: 16 amino acids. The germline V gene has CDR1 SGHRS and CDR2 YFSETQ. CDR3 sequence (DNA): TGCGCCAGCAGCTTGGATGACAGGGGGCGTGGGAATGAGCAGTTCTTC. This sequence encodes CASSLDDRGRGNEQFF.

This chain joins TRBV5-1 and TRBJ1-6; 9 nucleotides line up with TRBD1. Trimming cost V 5 bases and J 9 bases; bases outside gene matches: 6. CDR3 length equals 14 residues. The germline gives CDR1 SGHRS, CDR2 YFSETQ. The CDR3 sequence: CASRGDREFSPLHF. For the CDR3, the DNA is TGCGCCAGCAGGGGGGACAGGGAATTTTCACCCCTCCACTTT. The entire variable domain, with the rest obtained from reference TRBV5-1 and TRBJ1-6, is as follows: KAGVTQTPRYLIKTRGQQVTLSCSPISGHRSVSWYQQTPGQGLQFLFEYFSETQRNKGNFPGRFSGRQFSNSRSEMNVSTLELGDSALYLCASRGDREFSPLHFGNGTRLTVT.

This chain joins TRBV7-9 and TRBJ1-1; D is unclear. The CDR3 length is 14 residues. In germline, CDR1 is SEHNR, CDR2 FQNEAQ (reference sequence). With 4 bases removed from V and 3 bases from J, the gap between germline ends came to 12 bases. In DNA, the CDR3 is TGTGCCAGCAGCTCCTCTAACGGGTACACTGAAGCTTTCTTT. This encodes CASSSSNGYTEAFF. The full variable domain, completed using reference TRBV7-9 and TRBJ1-1, is DTGVSQNPRHKITKRGQNVTFRCDPISEHNRLYWYRQTLGQGPEFLTYFQNEAQLEKSRLLSDRFSAERPKGSFSTLEIQRTEQGDSAMYLCASSSSNGYTEAFFGQGTRLTVV.